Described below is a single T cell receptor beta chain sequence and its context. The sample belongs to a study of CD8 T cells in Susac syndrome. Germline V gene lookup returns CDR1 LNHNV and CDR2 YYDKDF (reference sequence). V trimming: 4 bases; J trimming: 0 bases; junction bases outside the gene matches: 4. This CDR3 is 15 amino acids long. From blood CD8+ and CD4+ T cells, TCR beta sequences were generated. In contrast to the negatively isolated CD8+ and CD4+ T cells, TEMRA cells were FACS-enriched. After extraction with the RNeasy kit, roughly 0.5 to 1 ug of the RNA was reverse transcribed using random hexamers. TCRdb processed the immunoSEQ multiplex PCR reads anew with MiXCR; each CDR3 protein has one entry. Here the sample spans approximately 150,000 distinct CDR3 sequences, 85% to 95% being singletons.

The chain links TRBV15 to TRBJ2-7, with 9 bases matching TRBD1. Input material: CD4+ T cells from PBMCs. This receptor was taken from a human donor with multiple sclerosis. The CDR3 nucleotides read TGTGCCACCAGCACGGACAGGGGAAACTCCTACGAGCAGTACTTC. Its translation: CATSTDRGNSYEQYF.